Each of the 15 T cell receptor beta chains below was sequenced from the same sample in a study of blood T cell repertoires in COVID-19. This table comes from immunoSEQ multiplex PCR, and its TCRdb copy is limited to in-frame clones, with some not included. The sample contains around 260,000 clones, approximately 86% of which appear only once. The specimen was peripheral blood. These receptors all stem from a human donor in a cohort sampled during active COVID-19.

V gene TRBV5-1 combines with J gene TRBJ2-7, with a possible D match to TRBD2 (5 bases). Germline loops: CDR1 SGHRS, CDR2 YFSETQ. The CDR3 consists of 18 residues. Trimming removed 2 bases at V and 0 bases at J, with 21 bases between. CDR3 protein: CASSLGADWAKSSYEQYF. CDR3 in DNA: TGCGCCAGCAGCTTAGGTGCGGACTGGGCTAAAAGCTCCTACGAGCAGTACTTC.

The genes are TRBV6-2 or TRBV6-3 and TRBJ1-1; 9 bases fit TRBD1. V shed 6 bases and J 1 base; nucleotides not matched to a gene: 3. This CDR3 has 14 amino acids. CDR1 is MNHEY and CDR2 is SVGEGT in the germline V gene. CDR3 sequence (DNA): TGTGCCAGCAGCCAGGGACAGGGGAACACTGAAGCTTTCTTT. This gives the protein CASSQGQGNTEAFF.

This clone was detected once. The chain recombines TRBV24-1 with TRBJ1-2, with 7 bases that match TRBD1. The CDR3 extends over 13 amino acids. Per germline, CDR1 KGHDR and CDR2 SFDVKD. J lost 2 bases, V lost 9 bases, and 5 bases had no gene match. Here the CDR3 DNA reads TGTGCCACCGCGGGGACAGCCAACTATGGCTACACCTTC. Its protein product is CATAGTANYGYTF.

This rearrangement joins TRBV6-2 or TRBV6-3 to TRBJ2-2; 10 bases align to TRBD2. CDR3 length equals 16 residues. The V gene end was trimmed by 5 bases and the J gene end by 3 bases; junction bases not matched to a gene: 6. Germline V gene lookup returns CDR1 MNHEY and CDR2 SVGEGT. DNA for the CDR3: TGTGCCAGCAGTCCCAGGACTAGCGGCTACACCGGGGAGCTGTTTTTT. It translates to CASSPRTSGYTGELFF.

The rearrangement links TRBV18 to TRBJ1-2; 7 bases fit TRBD1. CDR3 length: 15 residues. V lost 6 bases to trimming and J lost 4 bases; unmatched junction nucleotides: 11. Germline assignment: CDR1 KGHSH and CDR2 LQKENI. The CDR3 region is CASSPRDSHPYGYTF. The DNA for the CDR3 is TGTGCCAGCTCCCCCCGGGACAGTCACCCCTATGGCTACACCTTC. Variable domain in full (rest from reference TRBV18 and TRBJ1-2): NAGVMQNPRHLVRRRGQEARLRCSPMKGHSHVYWYRQLPEEGLKFMVYLQKENIIDESGMPKERFSAEFPKEGPSILRIQQVVRGDSAAYFCASSPRDSHPYGYTFGSGTRLTVV.

This chain's CDR3 is CASSNSGGTEAFF. CDR3 coding DNA: TGTGCCAGTAGTAACTCGGGGGGGACTGAAGCTTTCTTT. The genes are TRBV19 and TRBJ1-1; possible D gene TRBD1, 5 bases. Germline loops: CDR1 LNHDA, CDR2 SQIVND (reference sequence). The CDR3 is 13 amino acids. V gave up 4 bases and J gave up 5 bases, with 11 bases separating them.

The V and J genes are TRBV4-2 and TRBJ1-2, with unresolved D. The germline gives CDR1 LGHNA, CDR2 YNFKEQ. The germline V and J ends were trimmed by 4 bases and 0 bases, with 12 bases remaining between them. The CDR3 sequence is 15 residues long. As DNA, the CDR3 is TGTGCCAGCAGCCCAGAGGGAGATTCTAACTATGGCTACACCTTC. As protein: CASSPEGDSNYGYTF.

The chain uses TRBV30 and TRBJ1-2, with D unresolved. The CDR3 extends over 13 amino acids. V lost 2 bases, J lost 4 bases, and 11 bases lay in between. The germline V gene has CDR1 GTSNPN and CDR2 SVGIG (reference sequence). DNA for the CDR3: TGTGCCTGGAGTCTCCCTGGCCCCTATGGCTACACCTTC. Its translation is CAWSLPGPYGYTF.

The genes are TRBV5-1 and TRBJ2-7, with 9 bases aligning to TRBD1. V shed 0 bases, J shed 5 bases, and the junction held 9 bases outside the gene matches. Germline loops: CDR1 SGHRS, CDR2 YFSETQ. The CDR3 is 16 amino acids. The CDR3 protein is CASSLAGTGLQDEQYF. CDR3 sequence (DNA): TGCGCCAGCAGCTTGGCCGGGACAGGGCTACAAGACGAGCAGTACTTC.

This rearrangement joins TRBV5-1 to TRBJ2-7; D may be TRBD2 (6 bases). This CDR3 contains 18 residues. Germline-derived CDR1 and CDR2 are SGHRS and YFSETQ. V gave up 1 base and J gave up 2 bases, with 22 bases separating them. CDR3 loop: CASSLFGGMGDLAYEQYF. Written as DNA, the CDR3 is TGCGCCAGCAGCTTGTTCGGCGGGATGGGGGATTTAGCCTACGAGCAGTACTTC.

V is TRBV24-1 and J is TRBJ1-5; D ambiguous. CDR1 is KGHDR and CDR2 is SFDVKD in the germline V gene. The CDR3 has 14 residues. Trimming stripped 3 bases from V and 3 bases from J, with 8 bases between. The chain's CDR3 is CATSDPGHNQPQHF. The CDR3 DNA sequence: TGTGCCACCAGTGATCCAGGTCACAATCAGCCCCAGCATTTT.

V is TRBV18 and J is TRBJ2-1, with 7 bases that match TRBD1. Germline V gene sequence: CDR1 KGHSH, CDR2 LQKENI. V dropped 3 bases and J dropped 7; count of bases not matched to a gene: 6. The CDR3 runs 14 residues. The CDR3 bases are TGTGCCAGCTCACCTTTAGGCAGGGGGAATGAGCAGTTCTTC. Translated, it gives CASSPLGRGNEQFF.

The V and J genes are TRBV7-2 and TRBJ2-4; TRBD2 matches 7 bases. The CDR3 sequence is 15 residues long. Trimming removed 5 bases from V and 0 bases from J; junction bases left unmatched: 4. The germline CDR1 and CDR2 sequences are SGHTA and FQGNSA. CDR3 sequence: CASSLGGIAKNIQYF. The CDR3, as DNA: TGTGCCAGCAGCCTGGGGGGGATAGCCAAAAACATTCAGTACTTC.

This clone was found a few times. The rearrangement uses TRBV27 and TRBJ1-1; TRBD1 matches 8 bases. In germline, CDR1 is MNHEY, CDR2 SMNVEV (reference sequence). The CDR3 has 13 residues. V lost 6 bases to trimming and J lost 4 bases; unmatched junction nucleotides: 4. The chain's CDR3 is CASSYRGSTEAFF. For the CDR3, the DNA is TGTGCCAGCAGCTACAGGGGGTCCACTGAAGCTTTCTTT.

The chain carries TRBV27 and TRBJ1-3, with D perhaps matching TRBD1 (5 bases). The CDR3 is 17 residues long. CDR1 is MNHEY, CDR2 SMNVEV, per germline (reference sequence). Trimming removed 3 bases at V and 3 bases at J, with 18 bases between. CDR3 sequence (DNA): TGTGCCAGCAGTTTGACCCCCCCGGGGGGGGTTGGAAACACCATATATTTT. As protein: CASSLTPPGGVGNTIYF.